The next 6 T cell receptor beta chains were all read from a single sample in a study of T-cell memory formation after mild COVID-19. TCRdb re-analysed the 5' RACE reads in MiXCR, keeping a single row per CDR3 protein. The table records about 430,000 distinct CDR3 sequences, around 17% of them present only once. Sequencing was carried out using PBMCs or a T cell subset sorted from them (not recorded which). The receptors derive from a man aged 18 to 30 who had mild COVID-19 (a few samples of this study predate the infection). Cell type and time point are not known.

This clonotype came up a few times. The chain uses TRBV6-1 and TRBJ2-1; D is uncertain. This CDR3 has 15 amino acids. The V gene's germline CDR1 is MNHNS and CDR2 SASEGT. Trimming took off 0 bases at V and 6 bases at J, with 12 bases between the two ends. The CDR3 protein is CASSEAPMSGNEQFF. Written as DNA, the CDR3 is TGTGCCAGCAGTGAAGCGCCGATGTCGGGCAATGAGCAGTTCTTC.

This clonotype occurred a few times. The chain combines TRBV12-3 or TRBV12-4 with TRBJ2-4; D is unclear. This CDR3 is 14 amino acids long. V was clipped by 1 base and J by 0 bases, with 4 bases between them. CDR3 sequence reads: CASSLEIAKNIQYF. In DNA form, the CDR3 reads TGTGCCAGCAGTTTAGAAATAGCCAAAAACATTCAGTACTTC.

This clonotype was counted between two and nine times. V gene TRBV25-1 combines with J gene TRBJ2-1, with a possible D match to TRBD1 (5 bases). The CDR3 totals 16 residues. Trimming shortened V by 3 bases and J by 1 base, and 13 bases separated the two germline ends. Per germline, CDR1 MGHDK and CDR2 SYGVNS. The CDR3 region is CASSEVGAPSYNEQFF. CDR3 coding DNA: TGTGCCAGCAGTGAGGTAGGGGCACCTTCCTACAATGAGCAGTTCTTC.

J is TRBJ2-1 and V is TRBV11-3; maybe TRBD2 (7 bases). This CDR3 is built from 16 residues. Trimming took 1 base from V and 4 from J, leaving 14 bases between them. Germline lookup yields CDR1 SGHNT and CDR2 YENEEA. The CDR3 protein is CASSLGQGREYNEQFF. CDR3 bases: TGTGCCAGCAGCTTAGGTCAGGGGCGGGAGTACAATGAGCAGTTCTTC.

V usage is TRBV14 and J usage is TRBJ1-1, with 7 bases aligning to TRBD1. V trimming: 3 bases; J trimming: 3 bases; junction bases outside the gene matches: 7. Per germline, CDR1 SGHDN and CDR2 FVKESK. CDR3 length: 15 residues. The CDR3 sequence is CASSQGQRWDTEAFF. CDR3 nucleotides: TGTGCCAGCAGCCAGGGACAGCGTTGGGACACTGAAGCTTTCTTT.

This clonotype was found many times. This chain joins TRBV7-9 and TRBJ1-2; TRBD1 matches 7 bases. This CDR3 spans 15 amino acids. The germline V gene encodes CDR1 SEHNR and CDR2 FQNEAQ (reference sequence). V lost 5 bases and J lost 4; bases outside the gene matches: 10. The chain's CDR3 is CASSPGQLPIYGYTF. In DNA, the CDR3 is TGTGCCAGCAGCCCGGGACAGCTCCCGATCTATGGCTACACCTTC.